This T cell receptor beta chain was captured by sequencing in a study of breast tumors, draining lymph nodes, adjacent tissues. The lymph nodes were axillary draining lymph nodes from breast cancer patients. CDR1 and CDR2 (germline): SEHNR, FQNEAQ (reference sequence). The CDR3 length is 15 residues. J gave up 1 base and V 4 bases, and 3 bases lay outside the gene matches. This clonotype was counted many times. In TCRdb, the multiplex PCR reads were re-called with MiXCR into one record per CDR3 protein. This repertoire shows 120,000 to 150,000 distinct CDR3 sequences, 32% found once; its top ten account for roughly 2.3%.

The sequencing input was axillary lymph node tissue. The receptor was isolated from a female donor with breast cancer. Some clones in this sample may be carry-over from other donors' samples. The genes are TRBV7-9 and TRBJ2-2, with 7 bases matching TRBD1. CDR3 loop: CASSSTGRNTGELFF. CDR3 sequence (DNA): TGTGCCAGCAGCTCGACAGGGAGGAACACCGGGGAGCTGTTTTTT.